These 11 T cell receptor beta chains came from one sample sequenced in a study of shared clonotypes between healthy human individuals. Here immunoSEQ multiplex PCR was the method, and the copy in TCRdb shows in-frame clones only, minus some. The sample has about 1.5 million clones, roughly 96% seen once. What was sequenced was naive CD4+ T cells sorted from blood. Sample subset: CD45RA+ positively selected. The source is a man younger than 40 in good health.

This chain connects TRBV19 to TRBJ2-3; 8 positions agree with TRBD2. From germline, CDR1 is LNHDA and CDR2 SQIVND (reference sequence). The V segment lost 7 bases and the J segment 2 bases; nucleotides outside the gene matches: 8. The CDR3 has 15 residues. The CDR3 DNA reads TGTGCCAGTACCGGTAGCGGGATTCCCACAGATACGCAGTATTTT. Amino acids: CASTGSGIPTDTQYF.

Only one count was recorded for this clone. The chain employs TRBV5-1 and TRBJ1-2, with TRBD1 identical over 10 bases. The CDR3 contains 14 residues. Trimming at V came to 0 bases and at J to 6 bases, leaving 2 bases not matched to a gene. Germline lookup yields CDR1 SGHRS and CDR2 YFSETQ. CDR3 loop: CASSLDGQGDGYTF. In DNA form, the CDR3 reads TGCGCCAGCAGCTTGGATGGACAGGGGGATGGCTACACCTTC.

This chain connects TRBV2 to TRBJ1-5; 8 bases fit TRBD1. The CDR3 runs to 14 residues. Trimming took 7 bases from V and 9 from J; bases not matched to a gene: 11. Per the germline V gene, CDR1 is SNHLY and CDR2 is FYNNEI. The CDR3 loop reads CASTLDRGQLPQHF. The CDR3, as DNA: TGTGCCAGCACCCTCGACAGGGGTCAATTGCCCCAGCATTTT.

Concerning this clone itself: The sample has other DNA sequences that encode this CDR3 too. The V gene is TRBV5-1, the J gene TRBJ2-1, with D possibly matching TRBD2 (6 bases). V was clipped by 0 bases and J by 0 bases, with 10 bases between them. CDR3 length: 16 residues. CDR1 and CDR2 from the germline V gene are SGHRS and YFSETQ. The CDR3 reads CASSLVAESSYNEQFF. CDR3 nucleotides: TGCGCCAGCAGCTTGGTAGCGGAAAGCTCCTACAATGAGCAGTTCTTC. Supplemented by reference TRBV5-1 and TRBJ2-1, the full variable domain reads KAGVTQTPRYLIKTRGQQVTLSCSPISGHRSVSWYQQTPGQGLQFLFEYFSETQRNKGNFPGRFSGRQFSNSRSEMNVSTLELGDSALYLCASSLVAESSYNEQFFGPGTRLTVL.

A single count supports this clone. Other DNA sequences in the sample encode the same CDR3. The genes are TRBV9 and TRBJ2-3, with D perhaps assigned TRBD1 or TRBD2 (5 bases each). Germline V gene lookup returns CDR1 SGDLS and CDR2 YYNGEE. V was shortened by 0 bases and J by 4 bases, with 9 bases between the two germline ends. The CDR3 consists of 14 residues. CDR3 in DNA: TGTGCCAGCAGCGTAGCCGGGGCGGCAGATACGCAGTATTTT. Its protein product is CASSVAGAADTQYF.

This sequence joins TRBV5-1 and TRBJ2-1, with 12 bases lining up with TRBD2. V lost 2 bases and J lost 2; bases outside the gene matches: 5. Germline-derived CDR1 and CDR2 are SGHRS and YFSETQ. The CDR3 has 17 residues. The CDR3 DNA reads TGCGCCAGCAGCTTCGGACTAGCGGGAAGTACCTACAATGAGCAGTTCTTC. Amino acids: CASSFGLAGSTYNEQFF.

The J gene is TRBJ2-2, the V gene TRBV6-1; D uncertain. CDR1 and CDR2 from the germline V gene are MNHNS and SASEGT. CDR3 length: 15 residues. The V end lost 2 bases, the J end lost 4 bases, and 11 bases lay between the germline ends. The CDR3 reads CASSEQSVSTGELFF. The DNA of the CDR3 is TGTGCCAGCAGTGAACAAAGCGTTAGCACCGGGGAGCTGTTTTTT.

The CDR3 bases are TGTGCCAGCAGCGAGACTGTGGGGGATACGCAGTATTTT. It encodes CASSETVGDTQYF. The V call is TRBV9, the J call TRBJ2-3; D ambiguous. Germline V gives CDR1 SGDLS, CDR2 YYNGEE. The CDR3 runs 13 residues. The V end lost 3 bases, the J end lost 6 bases, and 11 bases lay between the germline ends.

In this sample, this clone turned up once. This rearrangement joins TRBV29-1 to TRBJ2-4; D remains unclear. CDR3 length equals 16 residues. Trimming stripped 4 bases from V and 2 bases from J, with 18 bases between. Germline CDR1 reads SQVTM; CDR2 reads ANQGSEA. The DNA of the CDR3 is TGCAGCGTTGCAACCAGCCCCTCTTCTACCAAAAACATTCAGTACTTC. Encoded protein: CSVATSPSSTKNIQYF.

The CDR3 DNA reads as TGCGCCAGCAGAATCACCGGGGAGCTGTTTTTT. Translated, it gives CASRITGELFF. The chain carries TRBV5-1 and TRBJ2-2; D is uncertain. The CDR3 has 11 residues. Trimming stripped 5 bases from V and 4 bases from J, with 3 bases between. CDR1 and CDR2 from the germline V gene are SGHRS and YFSETQ.

There are a few counts of this clone. The chain links TRBV6-1 to TRBJ2-7; possibly TRBD1 or TRBD2 for D (5 bases each). The CDR3 runs to 14 residues. Trimming removed 2 bases from V and 4 bases from J, with 12 bases in between. Germline-derived CDR1 and CDR2 are MNHNS and SASEGT. For the CDR3, the DNA is TGTGCCAGCAGTGAAAGGGACCTAACTTACGAGCAGTACTTC. This sequence encodes CASSERDLTYEQYF.